This TCR beta chain was captured by sequencing in a study of tissue T cells after allogeneic stem cell transplantation. This clone was picked up a small number of times. The method was immunoSEQ multiplex PCR; TCRdb's version includes in-frame clones alone and lacks a portion of them. Of about 3,000 clones in the sample, roughly 76% were seen once. The CDR3 length is 15 residues. From germline, CDR1 is GTSNPN and CDR2 SVGIG (reference sequence). Trimming removed 7 bases from V and 4 bases from J, with 20 bases in between. This research-autopsy study prospectively enrolled adult allogeneic hematopoietic cell transplant recipients with steroid-refractory graft-versus-host disease.

Sequenced material: small intestine tissue, taken at autopsy. The genes are TRBV30 and TRBJ1-3, with D maybe TRBD1 (6 bases). The clonotype comes from a male patient over 55 with steroid-refractory graft-versus-host disease after an allogeneic stem cell transplant. Among the T cells, some may be from the graft donor. CDR3 protein: CASEPGQGLGNTIYF. CDR3 DNA sequence: TGTGCCTCGGAGCCGGGGCAGGGGCTAGGAAACACCATATATTTT. Supplemented by reference TRBV30 and TRBJ1-3, the full variable domain reads SQTIHQWPATLVQPVGSPLSLECTVEGTSNPNLYWYRQAAGRGLQLLFYSVGIGQISSEVPQNLSASRPQDRQFILSSKKLLLSDSGFYLCASEPGQGLGNTIYFGEGSWLTVV.